The clone carrying this T cell receptor (beta chain) was observed a few times. Its antigen is unidentified. PCR used 60 Vbeta primers and 13 Jbeta primers. Original processing notes: Around 83 million unique TCR beta chains, roughly 10 million shared, were counted in a later analysis. Profiled with immunoSEQ multiplex PCR; TCRdb holds only in-frame clones, not every one. The V and J calls and clone size come from that table; D and trimming were worked out from the DNA. The repertoire holds 50,000 to 60,000 clones, with 73% as singletons. These data are taken from a study of cytomegalovirus exposure and HLA in healthy donors. Overall study results and limits: A prior analysis recorded that most TCR beta V segments were productive about 90% or about 30% of the time.

With 6 bases clipped from V and 7 bases from J, the junction kept 13 bases outside the gene matches. Germline assignment: CDR1 MDHEN and CDR2 SYDVKM. The CDR3 has 16 amino acids. This clonotype was obtained from a man between 18 and 29 years old in good health and CMV-seronegative. The V gene is TRBV28, the J gene TRBJ2-1, with TRBD1 matching 9 bases. The sequencing input was PBMCs. In DNA, the CDR3 is TGTGCCAGCAGATATCCACCCGGACAGGGGCATAATGAGCAGTTCTTC. Encoded protein: CASRYPPGQGHNEQFF.